The clone carrying this T cell receptor beta chain has a handful of counts. Its antigen is not known. The entry originates in a study of vaccination and CD4 T cells after COVID-19. Germline CDR1 reads SGHNT; CDR2 reads YENEEA. V dropped 5 bases and J dropped 2 bases, with 3 bases sitting between them. This CDR3 spans 12 amino acids. Scientists ran DNA taken from cultured CD4+ T cells through the Oncomine TCR Beta short-read assay for sequencing. TCRdb independently ran MiXCR on the PCR reads; one entry per CDR3 protein. This table has under 15,000 distinct CDR3 sequences, about 51% appearing once. The sample's treatment: roughly 11-day PBMC culture with coronavirus spike peptide pools or control peptides (ViraFEST assay).

Sequencing was performed on CD4+ T cells from blood, cultured in vitro. The clonotype was recovered from a human donor who had recovered from COVID-19. The chain has TRBV11-3 and TRBJ2-2; D is ambiguous. CDR3 DNA sequence: TGTGCCAGCAGCGAAAACACCGGGGAGCTGTTTTTT. As protein: CASSENTGELFF.